This T cell receptor beta chain was profiled in a study of metastatic and nonmetastatic thyroid tumors. Study observations and caveats: In both blood and tumor samples, TCR beta diversity was reported significantly higher for malignant than benign nodules.

The entire patient cohort was treatment-naive prior to thyroid surgery. By share, this clone ranks as medium-sized. Its specificity is unknown. Original analysis: A classifier for distant metastasis in papillary thyroid cancer was constructed using CDR3 differences observed across clinicopathological groups. TCRdb called clones again from the PCR reads with MiXCR. Here the V and J calls rest on TCRdb's processing, not on the authors' analysis. In the table there are some 20,000 clones, approximately 32% of which are singletons. This CDR3 is 12 amino acids long. Germline CDR1 is SGHDN and CDR2 is FVKESK. Trimming took off 4 bases at V and 9 bases at J, with 10 bases between the two ends.

J is TRBJ2-1 and V is TRBV14, with a tentative D call TRBD2 (6 bases). The TCR comes from a female donor with papillary thyroid cancer or a benign thyroid nodule (not recorded which). Some clones in this sample may be carry-over from other donors' samples. The sample comprised adjacent normal tissue. The CDR3 coding sequence is TGTGCCAGCAGCCCCGGACTATTTGAGCAGTTCTTC. Translation gives CASSPGLFEQFF.